The present T cell receptor beta chain was sequenced within a study of blood T cells in healthy people across ages. Whole-study results and caveats: In older individuals, TCR beta diversity per million T cells was lower, falling roughly linearly with age.

Germline CDR1 and CDR2: SGHRS and YFSETQ. The CDR3 is 15 amino acids. In the case of this clonotype: What it binds is not known.

With a J-beta primer mix and a sample-barcoded 5' primer, a second PCR ran about 6 to 11 cycles. Every cDNA was tagged by a template-switch adaptor with 12 random nucleotides. TCRdb re-called the 5' RACE reads with MiXCR, one entry per CDR3 protein. The data show 760,000 or so distinct CDR3 sequences, approximately 25% seen once. These data were also reused for a study on T cells of mothers and their children. That publication notes: Compared with unrelated pairs, related mother-child pairs had slightly higher, non-significant overlap.

V is TRBV5-1 and J is TRBJ2-5; 8 bases fit TRBD1. Near its end, the DNA agrees better with TRBJ2-7, so the J call may be wrong. The origin of this receptor is a boy aged 5-17 years in good health. Material: blood. The CDR3 region is CASSSRTGSSYEQYF. Here the CDR3 DNA reads TGCGCCAGCAGCTCAAGGACAGGGTCTTCCTACGAGCAGTACTTC.